This T cell receptor (beta chain) was sequenced for a study of control samples from healthy donors and cancer patients. The repertoire was sequenced with immunoSEQ multiplex PCR; TCRdb's copy has only in-frame clones and lacks some. Of under 450,000 clones in the sample, about nine tenths were seen once. The CDR3 has 13 residues. Germline V lookup: CDR1 LNHDA, CDR2 SQIVND (reference sequence). Trimming took 7 bases from V and 6 from J, leaving 15 bases between them. The sequence came from a man aged 40-49 years with head and neck cancer. Sequenced material: PBMCs. This chain links TRBV19 with TRBJ1-1; D might be TRBD1 (5 bases). For the CDR3, the DNA is TGTGCCAGTATGTCAGGGCAGTTGGCTGAAGCTTTCTTT. Translation gives CASMSGQLAEAFF.